This passage covers 30 T cell receptor beta chains from one sample sequenced in a study of blood T cell repertoires in COVID-19. Clones were read by immunoSEQ multiplex PCR, and TCRdb kept only the in-frame ones, dropping some. Of about 480,000 clones in the sample, approximately 87% are singletons; the top ten hold approximately 1.8%. The sample taken for sequencing was PBMCs or T cells enriched from blood (not recorded which). All receptors come from a middle-aged woman who had recovered from COVID-19.

This chain links TRBV19 with TRBJ1-1; TRBD1 matches 8 bases. The CDR3 is 13 residues long. Germline CDR1 reads LNHDA; CDR2 reads SQIVND (reference sequence). V trimming: 5 bases; J trimming: 11 bases; junction bases outside the gene matches: 10. CDR3 DNA sequence: TGTGCCAGTAGTCCCGAGGACAGGGTCAGGGCTTTCTTT. Protein sequence: CASSPEDRVRAFF.

The CDR3 protein is CASAASGSHYEQYF. For the CDR3, the DNA is TGTGCCAGCGCGGCTAGCGGGTCTCACTACGAGCAGTACTTC. The chain carries TRBV11-2 and TRBJ2-7, with 8 positions matching TRBD2. The CDR3 is 14 amino acids. The J segment lost 3 bases and the V segment lost 8 bases, leaving 9 bases of the junction unmatched. CDR1 is SGHAT and CDR2 is FQNNGV in the germline V gene.

The rearrangement joins TRBV5-1 to TRBJ2-3, with a tentative D call TRBD2 (6 bases). CDR3 length: 15 residues. CDR1 SGHRS and CDR2 YFSETQ come from the germline V gene. The V end lost 0 bases, the J end lost 2 bases, and 10 bases lay between the germline ends. The CDR3 nucleotides read TGCGCCAGCAGCTTGGTTGGGGGGAACACAGATACGCAGTATTTT. Encoded protein: CASSLVGGNTDTQYF.

The chain uses TRBV6-1 and TRBJ2-3; 8 positions agree with TRBD2. CDR3 length equals 16 residues. V was clipped by 0 bases and J by 6 bases; unmatched bases: 8. Germline V gene data show CDR1 as MNHNS and CDR2 as SASEGT. CDR3 sequence reads: CASSEARGSGVDTQYF. The CDR3 coding sequence is TGTGCCAGCAGTGAAGCGCGGGGTAGCGGGGTGGATACGCAGTATTTT.

The chain recombines TRBV9 with TRBJ1-5; possible D gene TRBD1, 5 bases. This CDR3 is 14 amino acids long. The V and J ends lost 0 bases and 4 bases respectively, with 8 bases between them. Looked up from germline, CDR1 is SGDLS and CDR2 is YYNGEE. In DNA form, the CDR3 reads TGTGCCAGCAGCGTAGGGCCAGGGAATCAGCCCCAGCATTTT. Translated: CASSVGPGNQPQHF. Full variable domain (outside the CDR3, taken from reference TRBV9 and TRBJ1-5): DSGVTQTPKHLITATGQRVTLRCSPRSGDLSVYWYQQSLDQGLQFLIQYYNGEERAKGNILERFSAQQFPDLHSELNLSSLELGDSALYFCASSVGPGNQPQHFGDGTRLSIL.

Concerning this clone: Within the sample, other DNA sequences also encode this same CDR3. CDR3 DNA: TGCGCCAGCAGCTTAGGAGACAGGGCCTACGAGCAGTACTTC. Amino acid sequence: CASSLGDRAYEQYF. The V call is TRBV5-1, the J call TRBJ2-7; the match to TRBD1 covers 7 bases. The germline CDR1 and CDR2 sequences are SGHRS and YFSETQ. J lost 2 bases, V lost 2 bases, and 4 bases had no gene match. The CDR3 sequence is 14 residues long.

The chain recombines TRBV11-2 with TRBJ2-6; 11 bases agree with TRBD1. The germline V gene encodes CDR1 SGHAT and CDR2 FQNNGV. V was pared by 1 base and J by 3 bases, with 5 bases of the junction left unmatched. The CDR3 has 18 residues. The CDR3: CASSLGGQGAVGANVLTF. CDR3 DNA: TGTGCCAGCAGCTTAGGAGGACAGGGGGCGGTTGGGGCCAACGTCCTGACTTTC.

The chain couples TRBV5-4 to TRBJ1-2, with TRBD1 matching over 8 bases. Per germline, CDR1 SGHNT and CDR2 YYREEE (reference sequence). The CDR3 is made up of 14 amino acids. V trimming: 0 bases; J trimming: 9 bases; junction bases outside the gene matches: 7. CDR3 in DNA: TGTGCCAGCAGCTTGGTAGCAGGGGGCGATAGCTACACCTTC. This codes for CASSLVAGGDSYTF. The full variable domain, rest sourced from reference TRBV5-4 and TRBJ1-2, is ETGVTQSPTHLIKTRGQQVTLRCSSQSGHNTVSWYQQALGQGPQFIFQYYREEENGRGNFPPRFSGLQFPNYSSELNVNALELDDSALYLCASSLVAGGDSYTFGSGTRLTVV.

This rearrangement joins TRBV27 to TRBJ1-2; 7 positions agree with TRBD1. V trimming: 3 bases; J trimming: 6 bases; junction bases outside the gene matches: 13. The CDR3 runs to 16 residues. Germline CDR1 and CDR2: MNHEY and SMNVEV (reference sequence). CDR3 amino acids: CASSLGPPQGSHGYTF. The CDR3 DNA sequence: TGTGCCAGCAGTTTGGGCCCTCCACAGGGGTCCCATGGCTACACCTTC.

The rearrangement joins TRBV2 to TRBJ2-1; D is unresolved. Per the germline V gene, CDR1 is SNHLY and CDR2 is FYNNEI. Trimming took 7 bases from V and 3 from J, leaving 19 bases between them. The CDR3 spans 16 residues. The CDR3 DNA is TGTGCCAGCATTTTCTCGAGGCCCCCACACTACAATGAGCAGTTCTTC. Amino acid sequence: CASIFSRPPHYNEQFF.

The gene calls are TRBV2 and TRBJ2-3; D perhaps matches TRBD1 (6 bases). From germline, CDR1 is SNHLY and CDR2 FYNNEI. The CDR3 totals 14 residues. The V end lost 4 bases, the J end lost 3 bases, and 11 bases lay between the germline ends. The CDR3 DNA is TGTGCCAGCAGTGGACCTACAGGGACAGATACGCAGTATTTT. Residues: CASSGPTGTDTQYF. The whole variable domain, remainder taken from reference TRBV2 and TRBJ2-3, is EPEVTQTPSHQVTQMGQEVILRCVPISNHLYFYWYRQILGQKVEFLVSFYNNEISEKSEIFDDQFSVERPDGSNFTLKIRSTKLEDSAMYFCASSGPTGTDTQYFGPGTRLTVL.

The rearrangement uses TRBV3-1 (or the pseudogene TRBV3-2) and TRBJ2-3; 10 bases align to TRBD2. This CDR3 contains 15 residues. Trimming took 3 bases from V and 10 from J; bases not matched to a gene: 10. Per the germline V gene, CDR1 is LGHDT and CDR2 is YNNKEL (reference sequence). The CDR3 region has the DNA TGTGCCAGCAGCCAGGAGCAAACTAGCGGGGCGGCGCAGTATTTT. Translated, it gives CASSQEQTSGAAQYF.

This CDR3 reads CASSEQGHGYEQYF. The CDR3 DNA reads TGTGCCAGCAGCGAACAGGGCCACGGGTACGAGCAGTACTTC. The chain links TRBV11-3 to TRBJ2-7; a weak D match, TRBD1 (6 bases). Germline CDR1 and CDR2: SGHNT and YENEEA. CDR3 size: 14 residues. With 5 bases removed from V and 4 bases from J, the gap between germline ends came to 15 bases.

The V call is TRBV6-6, the J call TRBJ1-2, with 12 bases fitting TRBD1. The CDR3 is 17 amino acids. The germline V gene encodes CDR1 MNHNY and CDR2 SVGAGI (reference sequence). The V and J ends lost 5 bases and 5 bases, in that order; junction bases with no gene match: 12. The CDR3 sequence: CASSPAGTGGAGYGYTF. The CDR3 DNA reads as TGTGCCAGCAGTCCTGCCGGGACAGGGGGCGCAGGGTATGGCTACACCTTC.

The V call is TRBV12-3 or TRBV12-4, the J call TRBJ1-1; 12 nucleotides agree with TRBD1. CDR3 length equals 13 residues. The ends lost 5 bases at V and 7 bases at J; junction bases unmatched: 2. CDR3: CASSGTGGGEAFF. CDR3 in DNA: TGTGCCAGCAGTGGGACAGGGGGCGGTGAAGCTTTCTTT.

V and J are TRBV27 and TRBJ1-2, with a tentative D call TRBD1 (6 bases). Germline V gene data show CDR1 as MNHEY and CDR2 as SMNVEV (reference sequence). Trimming shortened V by 5 bases and J by 0 bases, and 13 bases separated the two germline ends. CDR3 length: 15 amino acids. The chain's CDR3 is CASSPGQTSNYGYTF. The CDR3 DNA reads TGTGCCAGCAGTCCGGGACAAACTTCTAACTATGGCTACACCTTC.

The rearrangement uses TRBV10-3 and TRBJ1-6, with 10 bases identical to TRBD1. Germline V CDR1 and CDR2: ENHRY, SYGVKD. The J segment lost 3 bases and the V segment lost 4 bases, leaving 6 bases of the junction unmatched. This CDR3 region has 17 residues. CDR3 sequence reads: CAISGQGAPFYNSPLHF. CDR3 in DNA: TGTGCCATCAGTGGACAGGGGGCCCCGTTCTATAATTCACCCCTCCACTTT.

In the case of this clone: No DNA is shown, since the ends of the CDR3 on it are uncertain; the CDR3 is the one TCRdb lists. The J gene is TRBJ2-7, the V gene TRBV6-5; the tabulated D call, TRBD1, remains unverified against the DNA. In germline, CDR1 is MNHEY, CDR2 SVGAGI. Both ends counted, the CDR3 spans 16 residues. This chain's CDR3 is CASSSSTGLRSYEQYF.

This clone was detected a few times. The gene calls are TRBV15 and TRBJ1-4; 7 nucleotides line up with TRBD1. The CDR3 spans 14 residues. From germline, CDR1 is LNHNV and CDR2 YYDKDF (reference sequence). After removal of 1 base from V and 5 bases from J, the junction contained 1 base not matched to a gene. The CDR3: CATSRGQGNEKLFF. The CDR3 DNA follows: TGTGCCACCAGCAGAGGACAGGGAAATGAAAAACTGTTTTTT.

J is TRBJ2-7 and V is TRBV3-1 (or the pseudogene TRBV3-2); D is possibly TRBD1 (6 bases). This CDR3 spans 12 amino acids. Germline-derived CDR1 and CDR2 are LGHDT and YNNKEL (reference sequence). V was shortened by 7 bases and J by 2 bases, with 9 bases between the two germline ends. The CDR3 DNA reads as TGTGCCAGCATGGACAGCGCCTACGAGCAGTACTTC. Amino acids: CASMDSAYEQYF.

The chain employs TRBV7-2 and TRBJ1-1; the D is unclear. CDR1 is SGHTA and CDR2 is FQGNSA in the germline V gene. V lost 5 bases to trimming and J lost 1 base, with 17 bases between them. This CDR3 contains 16 residues. The CDR3 sequence: CASSPKTRRANTEAFF. The CDR3, as DNA: TGTGCCAGCAGCCCTAAAACCCGCCGTGCGAACACTGAAGCTTTCTTT.

A single count supports this clone. The gene calls are TRBV7-8 and TRBJ2-1, with 10 positions matching TRBD2. Germline CDR1 is SGHVS and CDR2 is FQNEAQ. Trimming took 4 bases from V and 2 from J; bases not matched to a gene: 5. The CDR3 has 16 amino acids. In DNA form, the CDR3 reads TGTGCCAGCAGCTACAGACTAGCGGGCACCTACAATGAGCAGTTCTTC. As protein: CASSYRLAGTYNEQFF.

The chain uses TRBV19 and TRBJ1-1, with 7 bases matching TRBD1. The CDR3 is 14 amino acids. V was clipped by 3 bases and J by 1 base; unmatched bases: 2. CDR1 and CDR2 (germline): LNHDA, SQIVND (reference sequence). CDR3 residues: CASSIRQGNTEAFF. The DNA of the CDR3 is TGTGCCAGTAGTATCAGACAGGGGAACACTGAAGCTTTCTTT.

The chain couples TRBV24-1 to TRBJ2-7, with D tentatively TRBD1 (6 bases). The CDR3 consists of 13 residues. Between the trimmed V and J ends, which lost 4 bases and 3 bases, there was a span of 9 bases. CDR1 is KGHDR, CDR2 SFDVKD, per germline. The CDR3 sequence is CATSEGTRYEQYF. The CDR3 DNA follows: TGTGCCACCAGTGAGGGGACACGCTACGAGCAGTACTTC.

The genes are TRBV5-1 and TRBJ1-5; D remains unclear. Germline CDR1 and CDR2: SGHRS and YFSETQ. The CDR3 has 14 residues. V was trimmed by 2 bases and J by 4 bases, leaving 10 bases between them. DNA of the CDR3: TGCGCCAGCAGCTTAGAGGGCGAAAATCAGCCCCAGCATTTT. This codes for CASSLEGENQPQHF.

The rearrangement joins TRBV3-1 (or the pseudogene TRBV3-2) to TRBJ2-5, with D maybe TRBD2 (5 bases). Trimming cost V 0 bases and J 7 bases, with 12 bases left between them. This CDR3 spans 14 amino acids. Germline V gene data show CDR1 as LGHDT and CDR2 as YNNKEL (reference sequence). The CDR3 sequence is CASSQEAARGTQYF. CDR3 bases: TGTGCCAGCAGCCAAGAAGCGGCCAGAGGGACCCAGTACTTC.

In nucleotides, the CDR3 is TGCGCCAGCAGCTTGGGTACTAGCGCGTCCTACGAGCAGTACTTC. As protein: CASSLGTSASYEQYF. The J gene is TRBJ2-7, the V gene TRBV5-1; 7 bases fit TRBD2. The CDR3 runs 15 residues. Per the germline V gene, CDR1 is SGHRS and CDR2 is YFSETQ. After removal of 0 bases from V and 1 base from J, the junction contained 4 bases not matched to a gene. Drawing the rest from reference TRBV5-1 and TRBJ2-7, the complete variable domain is KAGVTQTPRYLIKTRGQQVTLSCSPISGHRSVSWYQQTPGQGLQFLFEYFSETQRNKGNFPGRFSGRQFSNSRSEMNVSTLELGDSALYLCASSLGTSASYEQYFGPGTRLTVT.

There are a few counts of this clone. The chain uses TRBV6-5 and TRBJ2-7; 9 bases agree with TRBD1. The CDR3 runs to 15 residues. Germline-derived CDR1 and CDR2 are MNHEY and SVGAGI. Trimming at V came to 4 bases and at J to 4 bases, leaving 8 bases not matched to a gene. The CDR3 DNA reads as TGTGCCAGCAGTTCGGAAGGGACAGGGATATACGAGCAGTACTTC. Its translation is CASSSEGTGIYEQYF.

This clone was counted between two and nine times. The chain combines TRBV24-1 with TRBJ2-1, with 7 bases identical to TRBD1. J was trimmed by 3 bases and V by 4 bases; bases with no gene match: 8. Germline V gene lookup returns CDR1 KGHDR and CDR2 SFDVKD. The CDR3 sequence is 16 residues long. This chain's CDR3 is CATSESQGDHYNEQFF. CDR3 bases: TGTGCCACCAGTGAAAGTCAGGGGGACCACTACAATGAGCAGTTCTTC.

The genes are TRBV6-6 and TRBJ2-2; D perhaps matches TRBD2 (5 bases). V was cut by 6 bases and J by 7 bases, with 12 bases left in between. The CDR3 is made up of 13 amino acids. Germline V gene sequence: CDR1 MNHNY, CDR2 SVGAGI (reference sequence). CDR3 nucleotides: TGTGCCAGCAGGTTGGTCGGAGGCGGGGAGCTGTTTTTT. Translation: CASRLVGGGELFF.